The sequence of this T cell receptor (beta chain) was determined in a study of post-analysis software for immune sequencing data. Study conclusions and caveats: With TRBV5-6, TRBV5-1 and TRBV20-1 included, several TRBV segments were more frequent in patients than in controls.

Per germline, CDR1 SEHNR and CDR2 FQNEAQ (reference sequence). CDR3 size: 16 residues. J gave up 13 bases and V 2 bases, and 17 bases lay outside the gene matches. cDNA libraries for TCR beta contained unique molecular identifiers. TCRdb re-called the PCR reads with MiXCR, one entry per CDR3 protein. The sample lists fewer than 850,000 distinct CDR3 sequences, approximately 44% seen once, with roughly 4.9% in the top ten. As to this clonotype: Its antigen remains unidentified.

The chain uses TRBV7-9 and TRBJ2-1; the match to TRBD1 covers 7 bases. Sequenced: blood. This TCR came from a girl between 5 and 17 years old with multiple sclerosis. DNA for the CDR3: TGTGCCAGCAGCTTAAAGGGACAGCAGAATAAATCGGTACAGTTCTTC. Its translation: CASSLKGQQNKSVQFF.